What follows are 5 T cell receptor beta chains derived from one specimen sequenced in a study of blood T cell repertoires in COVID-19. This table comes from immunoSEQ multiplex PCR, and its TCRdb copy is limited to in-frame clones, with some not included. The profile shows under 450,000 clones, roughly nine tenths of them singletons. Sequenced: PBMCs or T cells enriched from blood (not recorded which). These TCRs come from a woman aged 40 to 55 who had been exposed to COVID-19.

The chain combines TRBV2 with TRBJ1-2, with D perhaps TRBD1 (6 bases). Trimming took 8 bases from V and 5 from J, leaving 15 bases between them. The CDR3 loop spans 13 amino acids. The germline CDR1 and CDR2 sequences are SNHLY and FYNNEI. CDR3 loop: CASRDTQFYGYTF. In nucleotides, the CDR3 is TGTGCCAGCCGGGACACGCAGTTTTATGGCTACACCTTC.

The V call is TRBV5-1, the J call TRBJ2-3; tentative D call: TRBD2 (6 bases). From germline, CDR1 is SGHRS and CDR2 YFSETQ. V gave up 2 bases and J gave up 0 bases, with 7 bases separating them. The CDR3 is 14 residues long. DNA for the CDR3: TGCGCCAGCAGCTTTAGCGGTAGCACAGATACGCAGTATTTT. It codes for CASSFSGSTDTQYF.

This clone is a singleton in its sample. The J gene is TRBJ1-1, the V gene TRBV6-5; tentatively, D is TRBD1 (5 bases). The CDR3 has 12 residues. The V end lost 3 bases, the J end lost 8 bases, and 10 bases lay between the germline ends. Germline CDR1 is MNHEY and CDR2 is SVGAGI. CDR3 sequence (DNA): TGTGCCAGCAGTTATCCAGGGAAGGAAGCTTTCTTT. Amino acids: CASSYPGKEAFF.

This sequence joins TRBV30 and TRBJ1-1; a weak D match, TRBD1 (6 bases). CDR1 GTSNPN and CDR2 SVGIG come from the germline V gene (reference sequence). The V end lost 4 bases, the J end lost 6 bases, and 15 bases lay between the germline ends. This CDR3 contains 13 residues. DNA for the CDR3: TGTGCCTGGAATCCGGGGACATGGGCTGAAGCTTTCTTT. Its protein product is CAWNPGTWAEAFF.

The chain employs TRBV4-3 and TRBJ1-2; D gene unclear. The germline CDR1 and CDR2 sequences are LGHNA and YSLEER. V was pared by 2 bases and J by 8 bases, with 24 bases between. The CDR3 covers 17 residues. The CDR3 DNA reads as TGCGCCAGCAGCCAACTCCTTAGCGTTAGCGGGATTGGGGGCTACACCTTC. Amino acid sequence: CASSQLLSVSGIGGYTF.